This TCR beta chain was identified during a study of shared clonotypes between healthy human individuals. Clones were read by immunoSEQ multiplex PCR, and TCRdb kept only the in-frame ones, dropping some. The sample holds approximately 2.3 million clones, more than 80% seen once. General study points: When naive CD4 clonotypes were compared across several donors, 5% to 5.5% were shared.

Trimming removed 3 bases from V and 0 bases from J, with 8 bases in between. The germline V gene has CDR1 LGHNA and CDR2 YNFKEQ. The CDR3 has 15 residues. In regard to this clone: Antigen specificity is unknown.

The chain recombines TRBV4-2 with TRBJ1-4, with D unclear. The specimen sequenced was naive CD4+ T cells from PBMCs. Specified subset: CD45RA+ positively selected. The TCR was taken from a man aged 18 to 30 in good health. Some clones in this sample may be carry-over from other donors' samples. The DNA for the CDR3 is TGTGCCAGCAGCCAGGAGAGTGCAACTAATGAAAAACTGTTTTTT. Amino acid sequence: CASSQESATNEKLFF.